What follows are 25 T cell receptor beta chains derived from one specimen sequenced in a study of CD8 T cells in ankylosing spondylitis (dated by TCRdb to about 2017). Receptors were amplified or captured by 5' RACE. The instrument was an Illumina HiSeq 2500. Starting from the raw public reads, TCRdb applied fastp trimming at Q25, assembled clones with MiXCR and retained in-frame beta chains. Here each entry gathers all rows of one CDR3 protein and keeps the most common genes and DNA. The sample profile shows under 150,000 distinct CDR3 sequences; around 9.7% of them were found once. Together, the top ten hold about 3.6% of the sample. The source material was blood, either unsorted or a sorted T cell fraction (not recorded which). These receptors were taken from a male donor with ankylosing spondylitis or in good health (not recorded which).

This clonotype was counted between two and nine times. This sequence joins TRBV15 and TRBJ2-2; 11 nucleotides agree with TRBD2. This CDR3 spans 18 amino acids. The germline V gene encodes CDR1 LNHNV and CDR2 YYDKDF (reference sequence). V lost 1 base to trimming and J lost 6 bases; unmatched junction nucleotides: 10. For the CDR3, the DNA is TGTGCCACCAGCAGAGTTACTAGCGGGAGATCCTCGGCCGGGGAGCTGTTTTTT. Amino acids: CATSRVTSGRSSAGELFF.

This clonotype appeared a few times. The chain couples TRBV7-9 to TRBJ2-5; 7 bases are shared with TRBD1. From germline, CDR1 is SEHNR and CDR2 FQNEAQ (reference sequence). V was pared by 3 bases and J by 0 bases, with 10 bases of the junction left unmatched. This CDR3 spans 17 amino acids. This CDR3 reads CASSFETGALYQETQYF. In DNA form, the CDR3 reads TGTGCCAGCAGCTTTGAAACAGGGGCCTTGTACCAAGAGACCCAGTACTTC.

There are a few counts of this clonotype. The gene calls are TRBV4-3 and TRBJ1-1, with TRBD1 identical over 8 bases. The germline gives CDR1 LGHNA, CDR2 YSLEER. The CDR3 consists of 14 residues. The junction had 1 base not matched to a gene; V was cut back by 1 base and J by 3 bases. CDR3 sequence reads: CASSQGQGYTEAFF. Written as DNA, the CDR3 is TGCGCCAGCAGCCAAGGACAGGGGTACACTGAAGCTTTCTTT.

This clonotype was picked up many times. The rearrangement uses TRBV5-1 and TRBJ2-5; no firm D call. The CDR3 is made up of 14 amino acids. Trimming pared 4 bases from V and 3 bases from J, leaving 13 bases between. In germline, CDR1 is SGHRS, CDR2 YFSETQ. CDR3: CASSPHHTEETQYF. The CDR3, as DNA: TGCGCCAGCAGCCCCCACCATACAGAAGAGACCCAGTACTTC.

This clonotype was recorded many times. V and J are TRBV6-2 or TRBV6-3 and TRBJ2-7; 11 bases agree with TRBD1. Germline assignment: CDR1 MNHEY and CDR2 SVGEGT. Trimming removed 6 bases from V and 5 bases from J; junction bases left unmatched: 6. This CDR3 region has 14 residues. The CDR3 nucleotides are TGTGCCAGCAGACTTTGGACAGGGGGCGACGAGCAGTACTTC. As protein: CASRLWTGGDEQYF.

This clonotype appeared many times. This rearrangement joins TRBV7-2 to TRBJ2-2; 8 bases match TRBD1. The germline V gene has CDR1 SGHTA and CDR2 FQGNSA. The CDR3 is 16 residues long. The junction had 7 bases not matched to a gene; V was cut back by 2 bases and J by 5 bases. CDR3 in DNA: TGTGCCAGCAGCTTATACCAGGGGGCGCAAACCGGGGAGCTGTTTTTT. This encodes CASSLYQGAQTGELFF.

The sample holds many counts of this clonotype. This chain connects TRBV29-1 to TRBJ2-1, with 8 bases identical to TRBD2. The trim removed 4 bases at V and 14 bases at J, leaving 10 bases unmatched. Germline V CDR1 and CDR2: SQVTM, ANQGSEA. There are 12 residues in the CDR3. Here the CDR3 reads CSVGGSGKSEFF. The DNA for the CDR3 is TGCAGCGTTGGCGGTAGCGGGAAGTCGGAGTTCTTC.

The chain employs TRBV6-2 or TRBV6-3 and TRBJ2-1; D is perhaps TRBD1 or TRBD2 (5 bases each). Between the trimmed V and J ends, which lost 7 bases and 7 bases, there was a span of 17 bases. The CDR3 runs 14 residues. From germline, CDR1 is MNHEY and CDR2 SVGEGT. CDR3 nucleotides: TGTGCCAGCACAACTTCGGGGCCCCGAAATGAGCAGTTCTTC. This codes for CASTTSGPRNEQFF.

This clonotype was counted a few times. CDR3 coding DNA: TGCAGCGCCCGGCGGGGGGGAGCAGATACGCAGTATTTT. Translated, it gives CSARRGGADTQYF. The rearrangement joins TRBV29-1 to TRBJ2-3, with TRBD2 matching over 9 bases. This CDR3 has 13 amino acids. Germline V gives CDR1 SQVTM, CDR2 ANQGSEA. The V gene end was trimmed by 7 bases and the J gene end by 4 bases; junction bases not matched to a gene: 6.

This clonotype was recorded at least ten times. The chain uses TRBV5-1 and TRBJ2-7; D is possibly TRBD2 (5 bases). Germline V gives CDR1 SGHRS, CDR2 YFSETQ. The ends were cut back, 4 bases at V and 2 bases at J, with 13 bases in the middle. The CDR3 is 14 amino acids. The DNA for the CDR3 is TGCGCCAGCAGCGTCGACTCCGGGACCTACGAGCAGTACTTC. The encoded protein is CASSVDSGTYEQYF. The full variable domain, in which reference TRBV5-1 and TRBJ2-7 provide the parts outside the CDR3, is KAGVTQTPRYLIKTRGQQVTLSCSPISGHRSVSWYQQTPGQGLQFLFEYFSETQRNKGNFPGRFSGRQFSNSRSEMNVSTLELGDSALYLCASSVDSGTYEQYFGPGTRLTVT.

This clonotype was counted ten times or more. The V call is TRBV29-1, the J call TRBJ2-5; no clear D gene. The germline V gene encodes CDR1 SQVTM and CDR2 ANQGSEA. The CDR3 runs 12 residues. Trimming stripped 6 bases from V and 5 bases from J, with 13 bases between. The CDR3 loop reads CSVQKGMETQYF. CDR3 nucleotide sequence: TGCAGCGTGCAAAAAGGGATGGAGACCCAGTACTTC.

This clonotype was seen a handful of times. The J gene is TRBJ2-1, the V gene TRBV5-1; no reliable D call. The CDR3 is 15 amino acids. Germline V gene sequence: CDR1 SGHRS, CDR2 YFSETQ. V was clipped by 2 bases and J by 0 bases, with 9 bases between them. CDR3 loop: CASSFSDSSYNEQFF. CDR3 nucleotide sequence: TGCGCCAGCAGCTTTTCGGATAGCTCCTACAATGAGCAGTTCTTC.

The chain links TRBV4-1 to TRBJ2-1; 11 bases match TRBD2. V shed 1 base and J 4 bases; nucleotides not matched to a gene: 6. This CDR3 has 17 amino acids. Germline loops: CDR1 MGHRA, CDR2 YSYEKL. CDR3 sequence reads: CASSQGASGRRYNEQFF. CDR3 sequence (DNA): TGCGCCAGCAGCCAAGGGGCTAGCGGGAGGAGGTACAATGAGCAGTTCTTC.

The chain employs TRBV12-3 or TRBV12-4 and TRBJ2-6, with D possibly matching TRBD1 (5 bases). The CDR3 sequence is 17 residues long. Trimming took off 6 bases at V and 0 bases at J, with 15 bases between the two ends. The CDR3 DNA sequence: TGTGCCAGCAGAACCACAGGAGCTGTCTCTGGGGCCAACGTCCTGACTTTC. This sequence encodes CASRTTGAVSGANVLTF.

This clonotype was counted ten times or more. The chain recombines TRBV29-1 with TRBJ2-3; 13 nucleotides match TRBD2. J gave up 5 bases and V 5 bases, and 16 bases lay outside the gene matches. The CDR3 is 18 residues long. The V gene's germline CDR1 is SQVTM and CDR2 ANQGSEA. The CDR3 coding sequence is TGCAGCGTTCCGCAAAGCACTAGCGGGAGGGCCTCGAGAGATACGCAGTATTTT. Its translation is CSVPQSTSGRASRDTQYF.

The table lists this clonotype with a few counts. The CDR3 loop is CASSSGSGWFLGRGYTF. The DNA for the CDR3 is TGTGCCAGCAGCTCGGGGTCAGGGTGGTTTCTGGGGCGCGGCTACACCTTC. V gene TRBV13 combines with J gene TRBJ1-2, with D perhaps matching TRBD1 (5 bases). In germline, CDR1 is PRHDT, CDR2 FYEKMQ (reference sequence). This CDR3 has 17 amino acids. The germline V and J ends were trimmed by 4 bases and 8 bases, with 26 bases remaining between them. Drawing the rest from reference TRBV13 and TRBJ1-2, the complete variable domain is AAGVIQSPRHLIKEKRETATLKCYPIPRHDTVYWYQQGPGQDPQFLISFYEKMQSDKGSIPDRFSAQQFSDYHSELNMSSLELGDSALYFCASSSGSGWFLGRGYTFGSGTRLTVV.

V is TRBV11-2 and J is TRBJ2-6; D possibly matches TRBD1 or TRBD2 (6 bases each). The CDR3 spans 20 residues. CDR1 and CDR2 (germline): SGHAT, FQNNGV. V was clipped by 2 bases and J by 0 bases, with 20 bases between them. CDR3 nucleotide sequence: TGTGCCAGCAGCTTATCCAATGGGGGGCCACTTCTCTCTGGGGCCAACGTCCTGACTTTC. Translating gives CASSLSNGGPLLSGANVLTF.

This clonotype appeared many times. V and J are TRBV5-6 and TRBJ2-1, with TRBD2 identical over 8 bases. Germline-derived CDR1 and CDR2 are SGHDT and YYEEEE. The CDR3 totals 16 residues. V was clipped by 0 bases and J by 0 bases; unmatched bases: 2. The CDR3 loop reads CASSLAAGGSYNEQFF. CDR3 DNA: TGTGCCAGCAGCTTGGCGGCGGGAGGCTCCTACAATGAGCAGTTCTTC. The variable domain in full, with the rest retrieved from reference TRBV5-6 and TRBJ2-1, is DAGVTQSPTHLIKTRGQQVTLRCSPKSGHDTVSWYQQALGQGPQFIFQYYEEEERQRGNFPDRFSGHQFPNYSSELNVNALLLGDSALYLCASSLAAGGSYNEQFFGPGTRLTVL.

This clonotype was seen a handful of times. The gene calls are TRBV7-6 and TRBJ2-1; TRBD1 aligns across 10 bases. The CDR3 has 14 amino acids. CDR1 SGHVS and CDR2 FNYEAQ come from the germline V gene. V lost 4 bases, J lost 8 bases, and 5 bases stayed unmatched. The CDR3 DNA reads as TGTGCCAGCAGCTGGGGACAGGGGACCCATGAGCAGTTCTTC. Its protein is CASSWGQGTHEQFF.

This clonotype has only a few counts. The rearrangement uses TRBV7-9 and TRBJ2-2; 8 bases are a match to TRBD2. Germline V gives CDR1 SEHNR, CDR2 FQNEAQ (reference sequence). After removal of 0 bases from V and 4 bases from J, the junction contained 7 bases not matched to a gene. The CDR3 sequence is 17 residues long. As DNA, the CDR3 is TGTGCCAGCAGCTTAGCTAGCGGGACAACCGGCACCGGGGAGCTGTTTTTT. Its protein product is CASSLASGTTGTGELFF.

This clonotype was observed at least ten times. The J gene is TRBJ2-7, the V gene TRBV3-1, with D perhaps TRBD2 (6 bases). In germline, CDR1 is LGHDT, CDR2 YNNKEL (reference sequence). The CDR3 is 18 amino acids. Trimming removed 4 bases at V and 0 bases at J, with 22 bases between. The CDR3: CASSPSRGLPLSSYEQYF. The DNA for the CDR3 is TGTGCCAGCAGCCCTTCACGGGGACTTCCTCTGAGCTCCTACGAGCAGTACTTC.

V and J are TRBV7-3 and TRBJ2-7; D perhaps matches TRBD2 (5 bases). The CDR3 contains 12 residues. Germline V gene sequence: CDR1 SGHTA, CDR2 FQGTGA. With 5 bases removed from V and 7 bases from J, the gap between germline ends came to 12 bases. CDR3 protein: CASSGNSGEQYF. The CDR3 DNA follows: TGTGCCAGCAGCGGAAACTCGGGAGAGCAGTACTTC.

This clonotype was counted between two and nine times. The CDR3 loop is CASSLGEVDEAFF. In DNA form, the CDR3 reads TGTGCCAGCAGTTTAGGAGAGGTGGACGAGGCTTTCTTT. The chain couples TRBV12-3 or TRBV12-4 to TRBJ1-1; D unclear. The V and J ends lost 1 base and 11 bases respectively, with 14 bases between them. This CDR3 has 13 amino acids.

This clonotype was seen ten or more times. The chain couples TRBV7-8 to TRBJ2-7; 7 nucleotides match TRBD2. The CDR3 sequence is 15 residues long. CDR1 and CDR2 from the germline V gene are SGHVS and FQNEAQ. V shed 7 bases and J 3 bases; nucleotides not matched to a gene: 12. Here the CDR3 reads CASISSERDYYEQYF. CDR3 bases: TGTGCCAGCATTTCTTCGGAGCGGGATTACTACGAGCAGTACTTC.

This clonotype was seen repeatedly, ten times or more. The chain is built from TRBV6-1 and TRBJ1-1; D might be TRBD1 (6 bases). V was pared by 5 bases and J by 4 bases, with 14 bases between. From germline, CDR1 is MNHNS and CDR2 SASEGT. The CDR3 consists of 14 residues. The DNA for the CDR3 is TGTGCCAGCAGTACATTACAGGGTAGCACTGAAGCTTTCTTT. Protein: CASSTLQGSTEAFF.